This T cell receptor beta chain stems from a study of radiotherapy plus CTLA-4 blockade in lung cancer. Background on the study: Disease control reached more than 25%, with objective responses in approximately 20%.

The repertoire was sequenced with immunoSEQ multiplex PCR; TCRdb's copy has only in-frame clones and lacks some. The sample consists of 84,000 or so clones, about 83% of them appearing once. Per germline, CDR1 SEHNR and CDR2 FQNEAQ (reference sequence). The CDR3 loop spans 14 amino acids. The V end lost 7 bases, the J end lost 0 bases, and 7 bases lay between the germline ends. Each patient with chemo-refractory metastatic non-small-cell lung cancer was treated with focal radiation plus CTLA-4 blockade using ipilimumab. Concerning this clone itself: Its antigen remains unidentified.

Study conclusions and caveats: An expansion of tumor-derived TCR clones occurred in blood after radiotherapy plus ipilimumab. Early blood T cell clone dynamics reportedly forecast response best, with interferon-beta.

The origin of this receptor is a human donor with non-small cell lung cancer that progressed on radiotherapy plus ipilimumab. J is TRBJ2-6 and V is TRBV7-9; D gene uncertain. Sequenced here: peripheral blood, sampled from a patient treated with radiotherapy plus ipilimumab. In DNA, the CDR3 is TGTGCCAGCACCCTGTTCTCTGGGGCCAACGTCCTGACTTTC. As protein: CASTLFSGANVLTF.